The TCR beta chain described here comes from a study of blood T cells in healthy people across ages. Broader study findings: Observed TCR beta diversity per million T cells went down as age went up. This fall followed a roughly linear course with age.

CDR3 size: 15 residues. V shed 1 base and J 10 bases; nucleotides not matched to a gene: 10. Germline lookup yields CDR1 DFQATT and CDR2 SNEGSKA (reference sequence). This clonotype was picked up many times. Its antigen is still unknown. Isolation yielded PBMCs, at least 6 million per sample, in every case. A second PCR, run for about 6 to 11 cycles, used a sample-barcoded 5' primer plus a J-beta primer mix. Each cDNA molecule was tagged by a template-switch adaptor with 12 random nucleotides. The yield of each sample was at least 2.5 million CDR3-containing paired-end reads. TCRdb itself ran the 5' RACE reads through MiXCR, one entry per CDR3 protein. Seen here are approximately 1.5 million distinct CDR3 sequences, about 31% observed once, and the top ten hold around 11%.

The receptor was derived from a woman aged 25 to 39 in good health. This chain links TRBV20-1 with TRBJ1-6; 7 bases line up with TRBD1. Sequencing was carried out using blood. The CDR3 coding sequence is TGCAGTGCTAGAGCGCGAGACAGGGTCCTCTCACCCCTCCACTTT. Translating it yields CSARARDRVLSPLHF.